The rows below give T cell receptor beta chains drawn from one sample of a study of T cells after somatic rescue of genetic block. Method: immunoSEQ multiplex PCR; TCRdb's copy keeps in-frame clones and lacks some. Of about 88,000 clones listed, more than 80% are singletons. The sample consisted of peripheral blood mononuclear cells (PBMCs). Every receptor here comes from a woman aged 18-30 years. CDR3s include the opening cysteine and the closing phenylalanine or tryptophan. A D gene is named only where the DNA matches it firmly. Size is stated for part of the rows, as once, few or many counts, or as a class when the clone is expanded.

CDR3nt: TGTGCCAGCAGCTTAGCGGCAGTCAATCAGCCCCAGCATTTT; CDR3aa: CASSLAAVNQPQHF; v_gene: TRBV7-8; d_gene: -; len: 14; j_gene: TRBJ1-5; abundance: -
CDR3nt: TGTGCCCCCTCCGCAGGGAGGGAGACCCAGTACTTC; CDR3aa: CAPSAGRETQYF; v_gene: TRBV15; d_gene: -; len: 12; j_gene: TRBJ2-5; abundance: -
CDR3nt: TGCGCCAGCAGCCAGACTAGCGGGAGATACGAGCAGTACTTC; CDR3aa: CASSQTSGRYEQYF; v_gene: TRBV5-1; d_gene: TRBD2; len: 14; j_gene: TRBJ2-7; abundance: -
CDR3nt: TGTGCCAGCAGTGACCCCCCGGGGGCGGAGGGGTACAATGAGCAGTTCTTC; CDR3aa: CASSDPPGAEGYNEQFF; v_gene: TRBV6-1; d_gene: -; len: 17; j_gene: TRBJ2-1; abundance: -
CDR3nt: TGTGCCAGCTCAGCGACAGCAATGAACACTGAAGCTTTCTTT; CDR3aa: CASSATAMNTEAFF; v_gene: TRBV18; d_gene: -; len: 14; j_gene: TRBJ1-1; abundance: few
CDR3nt: TGTGCCAGCAGCTCTCCTAAAGCTAACTATGGCTACACCTTC; CDR3aa: CASSSPKANYGYTF; v_gene: TRBV5-4; d_gene: -; len: 14; j_gene: TRBJ1-2; abundance: -
CDR3nt: TGCGCCAGCAGGGTGGCAGACGCCCGCTCCGAGACCCAGTACTTC; CDR3aa: CASRVADARSETQYF; v_gene: TRBV5-1; d_gene: -; len: 15; j_gene: TRBJ2-5; abundance: -
CDR3nt: TGCGCCAGCAGCCAAGATAAAATCCCGATGGGTGAGCAGTTCTTC; CDR3aa: CASSQDKIPMGEQFF; v_gene: TRBV4-1; d_gene: -; len: 15; j_gene: TRBJ2-1; abundance: -
CDR3nt: TGTGCCTGGAGTGTAGTAGGTAGCGGGAGTTTAGATACGCAGTATTTT; CDR3aa: CAWSVVGSGSLDTQYF; v_gene: TRBV30; d_gene: TRBD2; len: 16; j_gene: TRBJ2-3; abundance: -
CDR3nt: TGTGCCGAGAGGGGCACTCAGGATCAGCCCCAGCATTTT; CDR3aa: CAERGTQDQPQHF; v_gene: TRBV28; d_gene: -; len: 13; j_gene: TRBJ1-5; abundance: -
CDR3nt: TGTGCCAGCAGCTTAAGGGCCCAAAGTTCGCTTGAGCAGTACTTC; CDR3aa: CASSLRAQSSLEQYF; v_gene: TRBV7-2; d_gene: -; len: 15; j_gene: TRBJ2-7; abundance: -
CDR3nt: TGTGCCAGCAGCGCCGGACAGGGGGCAGGCGAGCAGTACTTC; CDR3aa: CASSAGQGAGEQYF; v_gene: TRBV9; d_gene: TRBD1; len: 14; j_gene: TRBJ2-7; abundance: -
CDR3nt: TGTGCCAGCAGTTTATTGGCAGGGGTTGCCGGGGAGCTGTTTTTT; CDR3aa: CASSLLAGVAGELFF; v_gene: TRBV28; d_gene: -; len: 15; j_gene: TRBJ2-2; abundance: -
CDR3nt: TGTGCCAGCAATGACCCTTTGAGGGGTTCACCCCTCCACTTT; CDR3aa: CASNDPLRGSPLHF; v_gene: TRBV9; d_gene: -; len: 14; j_gene: TRBJ1-6; abundance: once
CDR3nt: TGTGCCAGCAGTCGGAGCGGGGGCTCCTACAATGAGCAGTTCTTC; CDR3aa: CASSRSGGSYNEQFF; v_gene: TRBV2; d_gene: TRBD2; len: 15; j_gene: TRBJ2-1; abundance: -
CDR3nt: TGTGCCTGCGGACAGGGGAACTCTGGAAACACCATATATTTT; CDR3aa: CACGQGNSGNTIYF; v_gene: TRBV30; d_gene: TRBD1; len: 14; j_gene: TRBJ1-3; abundance: -
CDR3nt: TGTGCCAGCTCACCAGGCTCGCTCAATGAGCAGTTCTTC; CDR3aa: CASSPGSLNEQFF; v_gene: TRBV18; d_gene: -; len: 13; j_gene: TRBJ2-1; abundance: -
CDR3nt: TGTGCCAGCAGCTTACCACTAGCGGGACTCTACGAGCAGTACTTC; CDR3aa: CASSLPLAGLYEQYF; v_gene: TRBV7-9; d_gene: TRBD2; len: 15; j_gene: TRBJ2-7; abundance: -
CDR3nt: TGCGCCAGCACCGGCACGGGGACGTCCTACAATGAGCAGTTCTTC; CDR3aa: CASTGTGTSYNEQFF; v_gene: TRBV5-1; d_gene: -; len: 15; j_gene: TRBJ2-1; abundance: once
CDR3nt: TGTGCCAGCAGCCAAGAGGGACAGGACAATCAGCCCCAGCATTTT; CDR3aa: CASSQEGQDNQPQHF; v_gene: TRBV4-2; d_gene: TRBD1; len: 15; j_gene: TRBJ1-5; abundance: -
CDR3nt: TGCGCCAGCAGCCAAGAAACCCTAGCGAACTCCTACAATGAGCAGTTCTTC; CDR3aa: CASSQETLANSYNEQFF; v_gene: TRBV4-1; d_gene: -; len: 17; j_gene: TRBJ2-1; abundance: -
CDR3nt: TGTGCCAGCTCACCAGTAGACTCCTACAATGAGCAGTTCTTC; CDR3aa: CASSPVDSYNEQFF; v_gene: TRBV18; d_gene: -; len: 14; j_gene: TRBJ2-1; abundance: once
CDR3nt: TGTGCCTGGACCTCGACAATGTCGTCCTACGAGCAGTACTTC; CDR3aa: CAWTSTMSSYEQYF; v_gene: TRBV30; d_gene: -; len: 14; j_gene: TRBJ2-7; abundance: -
CDR3nt: TGTGCCAGCAGTTTCAGGGGGTACGAGCAGTACTTC; CDR3aa: CASSFRGYEQYF; v_gene: TRBV13; d_gene: TRBD1; len: 12; j_gene: TRBJ2-7; abundance: -
CDR3nt: TGTGCCAGTAGTACGGGACTAGATGAGCAGTTCTTC; CDR3aa: CASSTGLDEQFF; v_gene: TRBV19; d_gene: TRBD2; len: 12; j_gene: TRBJ2-1; abundance: -
CDR3nt: TGCAGTGCTAGAACGGATACTGAAGCTTTCTTT; CDR3aa: CSARTDTEAFF; v_gene: TRBV20-1; d_gene: -; len: 11; j_gene: TRBJ1-1; abundance: few
CDR3nt: TGTGCCAGCAGCCACCGCGGGCGAGCGGGCCGAGAGGGGGACACAGATACGCAGTATTTT; CDR3aa: CASSHRGRAGREGDTDTQYF; v_gene: TRBV5-8; d_gene: -; len: 20; j_gene: TRBJ2-3; abundance: once
CDR3nt: TGTGCCAGCAGCCTCCGACAGGTAGATACTGAAGCTTTCTTT; CDR3aa: CASSLRQVDTEAFF; v_gene: TRBV9; d_gene: -; len: 14; j_gene: TRBJ1-1; abundance: -
CDR3nt: TGTGCCAGCAGCCCCGGGTGGGTCGGACAGGGGCGTCTCAATGAGCAGTTCTTC; CDR3aa: CASSPGWVGQGRLNEQFF; v_gene: TRBV4-2; d_gene: TRBD1; len: 18; j_gene: TRBJ2-1; abundance: -
CDR3nt: TGTGCCAGCAGTTCAAGAGGGGGGCGCCGGGAGACCCAGTACTTC; CDR3aa: CASSSRGGRRETQYF; v_gene: TRBV27; d_gene: -; len: 15; j_gene: TRBJ2-5; abundance: -
CDR3nt: TGTGCCAGCAGCTGGAGGGACGGCAGTGAGCAGTTCTTC; CDR3aa: CASSWRDGSEQFF; v_gene: TRBV7-2; d_gene: -; len: 13; j_gene: TRBJ2-1; abundance: -
CDR3nt: TGTGCCAGCAGCGGTACTCAATACGACACGGGCTACACCTTC; CDR3aa: CASSGTQYDTGYTF; v_gene: TRBV2; d_gene: -; len: 14; j_gene: TRBJ1-2; abundance: few
CDR3nt: TGTGCCAGCAGTTACGGGACGGGTGAGCAGTTCTTC; CDR3aa: CASSYGTGEQFF; v_gene: TRBV6-6; d_gene: -; len: 12; j_gene: TRBJ2-1; abundance: -
CDR3nt: TGCGCCAGCAGCCAAGATACAGGGGGCTCTTCACCCCTCCACTTT; CDR3aa: CASSQDTGGSSPLHF; v_gene: TRBV4-3; d_gene: TRBD1; len: 15; j_gene: TRBJ1-6; abundance: once
CDR3nt: TGTGCCAGCAGCGGACAGTTTGGGGTCACCTACGAGCAGTACTTC; CDR3aa: CASSGQFGVTYEQYF; v_gene: TRBV11-2; d_gene: -; len: 15; j_gene: TRBJ2-7; abundance: -
CDR3nt: TGTGCCAGCAGCTTGTTTCAGCGGGGGACACCAGATACGCAGTATTTT; CDR3aa: CASSLFQRGTPDTQYF; v_gene: TRBV5-6; d_gene: TRBD2; len: 16; j_gene: TRBJ2-3; abundance: -